The 21 T cell receptor beta chains below all came from one sample that was sequenced in a study of shared clonotypes between healthy human individuals. Sequencing was performed with immunoSEQ multiplex PCR; in TCRdb, only in-frame clones are kept and a portion is missing. The sample holds about 1.1 million clones, approximately 80% seen once. Sequencing was carried out using memory CD4+ T cells from PBMCs. Sample subset: CD45RA-negative fraction. These TCRs come from a young man in good health. Some clones in this sample may be carry-over from other donors' samples.

This rearrangement joins TRBV11-2 to TRBJ1-1, with unresolved D. V lost 5 bases and J lost 2, with 12 bases in between. This CDR3 has 14 residues. Looked up from germline, CDR1 is SGHAT and CDR2 is FQNNGV. In DNA form, the CDR3 reads TGTGCCAGCAGCCCAGCAGTTTCAAACACTGAAGCTTTCTTT. Its protein is CASSPAVSNTEAFF. The whole variable domain, remainder taken from reference TRBV11-2 and TRBJ1-1, is EAGVAQSPRYKIIEKRQSVAFWCNPISGHATLYWYQQILGQGPKLLIQFQNNGVVDDSQLPKDRFSAERLKGVDSTLKIQPAKLEDSAVYLCASSPAVSNTEAFFGQGTRLTVV.

Points on this clone: A much bigger clone sits one base away, suggesting this may be a read error. Other DNA sequences in this specimen translate into the identical CDR3. The chain joins TRBV9 to TRBJ1-1; no clear D gene. Germline V lookup: CDR1 SGDLS, CDR2 YYNGEE. The V and J ends lost 2 bases and 0 bases respectively, with 5 bases between them. The CDR3 covers 13 residues. The CDR3 coding sequence is TGTGCCAGCAGCGTGAGTTTGAACACTGAAGCTTTCTTT. The encoded protein is CASSVSLNTEAFF.

A note on this clone: Distinct nucleotide sequences in the sample also encode this CDR3. The genes are TRBV2 and TRBJ2-7; perhaps TRBD2 as D (5 bases). With 6 bases removed from V and 4 bases from J, the gap between germline ends came to 7 bases. Germline V gene sequence: CDR1 SNHLY, CDR2 FYNNEI. CDR3 length: 11 residues. The DNA for the CDR3 is TGTGCCAGCAGCGGGAATTACGAGCAGTACTTC. This codes for CASSGNYEQYF. The full variable domain, its missing parts supplied by reference TRBV2 and TRBJ2-7, is EPEVTQTPSHQVTQMGQEVILRCVPISNHLYFYWYRQILGQKVEFLVSFYNNEISEKSEIFDDQFSVERPDGSNFTLKIRSTKLEDSAMYFCASSGNYEQYFGPGTRLTVT.

The genes are TRBV6-6 and TRBJ1-5; D not resolved. CDR3 length: 14 residues. Trimming removed 0 bases at V and 1 base at J, with 4 bases between. Germline assignment: CDR1 MNHNY and CDR2 SVGAGI (reference sequence). The CDR3, as DNA: TGTGCCAGCAGTTACTCAGCCAGCAATCAGCCCCAGCATTTT. Protein: CASSYSASNQPQHF.

A few counts support this clone. This chain joins TRBV6-1 and TRBJ2-5, with 9 positions matching TRBD1. CDR3 length equals 14 residues. V was pared by 4 bases and J by 5 bases, with 5 bases of the junction left unmatched. Germline V lookup: CDR1 MNHNS, CDR2 SASEGT. This CDR3 reads CASSVQGAWETQYF. Written as DNA, the CDR3 is TGTGCCAGCAGTGTACAGGGGGCTTGGGAGACCCAGTACTTC.

Worth noting for this clone: Being one base from a much bigger clone, this may be a read error. Other nucleotide sequences in the sample specify the same CDR3. This chain connects TRBV2 to TRBJ1-1; D is unclear. This CDR3 region has 13 residues. Per the germline V gene, CDR1 is SNHLY and CDR2 is FYNNEI. With 4 bases removed from V and 1 base from J, the gap between germline ends came to 7 bases. Written as DNA, the CDR3 is TGTGCCAGCAGTGCACAGCCGAACACTGAAGCTTTCTTT. This codes for CASSAQPNTEAFF.

The chain recombines TRBV2 with TRBJ2-2, with TRBD2 as a possible D gene (6 bases). Trimming left V 7 bases short and J 7 bases short, with 19 bases between. This CDR3 has 15 residues. The germline gives CDR1 SNHLY, CDR2 FYNNEI. The CDR3 protein is CASKSRVGLGGELFF. DNA for the CDR3: TGTGCCAGCAAATCCAGGGTGGGACTCGGCGGGGAGCTGTTTTTT.

For this clone: The identical CDR3 is also encoded by other nucleotide sequences in the sample. DNA for the CDR3: TGCGCCAGCAGCTTGGGGGCTAGCACAGATACGCAGTATTTT. It is translated as CASSLGASTDTQYF. The chain joins TRBV5-1 to TRBJ2-3; D remains unclear. The CDR3 consists of 14 residues. The germline V gene has CDR1 SGHRS and CDR2 YFSETQ. V was trimmed by 0 bases and J by 0 bases, leaving 5 bases between them.

A note on this clone: A much larger clone sits a single nucleotide away, making a read error possible. The CDR3 region has the DNA TGTGCCTGGGGCCCCTTGGGACAGGGCAATCAGCCCCAGCATTTT. As protein: CAWGPLGQGNQPQHF. The genes are TRBV30 and TRBJ1-5, with 8 positions matching TRBD1. The V segment lost 5 bases and the J segment 2 bases; nucleotides outside the gene matches: 8. The CDR3 consists of 15 residues. The germline CDR1 and CDR2 sequences are GTSNPN and SVGIG (reference sequence).

The CDR3 sequence is CASSHGTSGRAGGTGELFF. The DNA for the CDR3 is TGTGCCAGCAGCCACGGGACTAGCGGGAGGGCCGGGGGCACCGGGGAGCTGTTTTTT. The genes are TRBV11-2 and TRBJ2-2; TRBD2 matches 16 bases. This CDR3 has 19 amino acids. Trimming cost V 5 bases and J 4 bases; bases outside gene matches: 10. The germline CDR1 and CDR2 sequences are SGHAT and FQNNGV.

The chain carries TRBV2 and TRBJ1-2; tentative D call: TRBD1 (6 bases). Deletions cut 6 bases from V and 5 bases from J, with 10 bases between. Germline-derived CDR1 and CDR2 are SNHLY and FYNNEI. The CDR3 has 12 residues. Here the CDR3 reads CASRWGAYGYTF. CDR3 DNA: TGTGCCAGCAGGTGGGGGGCTTATGGCTACACCTTC. The whole variable domain, filled in from reference TRBV2 and TRBJ1-2, reads EPEVTQTPSHQVTQMGQEVILRCVPISNHLYFYWYRQILGQKVEFLVSFYNNEISEKSEIFDDQFSVERPDGSNFTLKIRSTKLEDSAMYFCASRWGAYGYTFGSGTRLTVV.

The rearrangement links TRBV5-4 to TRBJ2-3, with 9 bases aligning to TRBD2. J lost 5 bases, V lost 1 base, and 5 bases had no gene match. The CDR3 sequence is 15 residues long. Germline CDR1 reads SGHNT; CDR2 reads YYREEE (reference sequence). This chain's CDR3 is CASSLSAGGGDTQYF. DNA of the CDR3: TGTGCCAGCAGCTTGTCGGCGGGAGGGGGAGATACGCAGTATTTT.

The V and J genes are TRBV5-1 and TRBJ1-1; D gene unclear. Germline V gene sequence: CDR1 SGHRS, CDR2 YFSETQ. V lost 1 base and J lost 5, with 15 bases in between. This CDR3 is 15 amino acids long. As DNA, the CDR3 is TGCGCCAGCAGCTTGAATGGGGATTTGATGACTGAAGCTTTCTTT. This translates into CASSLNGDLMTEAFF.

This clone was seen once. This CDR3 is CASRSSSTGGFVEAFF. In DNA, the CDR3 is TGTGCAAGTCGCTCCTCTTCGACAGGGGGCTTTGTTGAAGCTTTCTTT. The chain recombines TRBV12-2 with TRBJ1-1; whether TRBD1, the table's D call, matches the DNA was not checked. TRBV12-2 is reported as a pseudogene. The CDR3 covers 16 residues.

The J gene is TRBJ2-7, the V gene TRBV2; 9 nucleotides align to TRBD2. Per germline, CDR1 SNHLY and CDR2 FYNNEI. This CDR3 comprises 14 residues. V shed 4 bases and J 4 bases; nucleotides not matched to a gene: 5. The CDR3 reads CASSGVAGVYEQYF. The CDR3 bases are TGTGCCAGCAGTGGGGTAGCGGGAGTATACGAGCAGTACTTC.

This clone was counted once. This chain connects TRBV6-6 to TRBJ1-1; 7 positions agree with TRBD1. With V trimmed by 5 bases and J by 1 base, 7 bases remained unmatched. The CDR3 is 15 amino acids. CDR1 is MNHNY, CDR2 SVGAGI, per germline (reference sequence). CDR3 loop: CASSDRALTNTEAFF. In nucleotides, the CDR3 is TGTGCCAGCAGTGACAGGGCCCTGACGAACACTGAAGCTTTCTTT.

This clone occurred many times. The V gene is TRBV20-1, the J gene TRBJ1-2; the D gene is possibly TRBD1 (5 bases). V lost 6 bases and J lost 8, with 13 bases in between. Germline values: CDR1 DFQATT, CDR2 SNEGSKA (reference sequence). There are 11 residues in the CDR3. In nucleotides, the CDR3 is TGCAGTGCCGAACGGGGACGGGGCTACACCTTC. This translates into CSAERGRGYTF.

The genes are TRBV25-1 and TRBJ2-2, with D unclear. Germline CDR1 is MGHDK and CDR2 is SYGVNS. This CDR3 is built from 14 residues. Trimming cost V 5 bases and J 0 bases, with 7 bases left between them. The CDR3 loop is CASSHPTNTGELFF. Here the CDR3 DNA reads TGTGCCAGCAGTCACCCTACGAACACCGGGGAGCTGTTTTTT.

Regarding this clone: This sequence may be a read error, since a much larger clone differs from it by one base. This sequence joins TRBV28 and TRBJ1-5; 8 bases fit TRBD1. Trimming removed 6 bases from V and 2 bases from J; junction bases left unmatched: 0. Germline lookup yields CDR1 MDHEN and CDR2 SYDVKM. The CDR3 has 13 residues. This CDR3 is CASRTGGNQPQHF. The DNA for the CDR3 is TGTGCCAGCAGGACAGGGGGCAATCAGCCCCAGCATTTT.

The CDR3 DNA reads as TGTGCCAGCAGTTACGGTACAGGCGATCAGCCCCAGCATTTT. Translating gives CASSYGTGDQPQHF. J is TRBJ1-5 and V is TRBV6-5; maybe TRBD1 (5 bases). This CDR3 has 14 amino acids. Germline CDR1 and CDR2: MNHEY and SVGAGI. The V end lost 2 bases, the J end lost 5 bases, and 10 bases lay between the germline ends.

The rearrangement uses TRBV4-3 and TRBJ2-7, with 9 bases lining up with TRBD2. Trimming took 4 bases from V and 4 from J; bases not matched to a gene: 8. The V gene's germline CDR1 is LGHNA and CDR2 YSLEER. The CDR3 loop spans 15 amino acids. CDR3 loop: CASSLHSGSGYEQYF. The CDR3 DNA is TGCGCCAGCAGCCTACATAGCGGGAGTGGATACGAGCAGTACTTC.